This TCR beta chain derives from a study of blood T cell repertoires in COVID-19. At the level of the study: COVID-19 samples, acute and convalescent, were from the United States, Italy and Spain. Sources were T cells, B-cell-depleted T cells, or PBMCs; the material itself was cDNA or gDNA.

CDR1 is LNHDA, CDR2 SQIVND, per germline (reference sequence). V shed 5 bases and J shed 5 bases, with 15 bases lying between them. This CDR3 has 14 amino acids. Sequencing used immunoSEQ multiplex PCR; TCRdb keeps in-frame clones, though not all of them. The table shows tens of thousands of clones, with around 86% occurring only once. The chain is built from TRBV19 and TRBJ1-2; D uncertain. The source material was peripheral blood. This clonotype originated in a man aged 50 to 59 with active COVID-19. The CDR3 here is CASSPNSGPYGYTF. The DNA for the CDR3 is TGTGCCAGTAGTCCTAATTCTGGGCCTTATGGCTACACCTTC.